This T cell receptor (beta chain) was found in a study of cytomegalovirus exposure and HLA in healthy donors. Study results and caveats: Later findings reportedly placed an Asian-associated ancestry cluster below the 666-donor mean for N-insertions. Beyond CMV serostatus, there was no information to go on about immune exposure. Roughly uniform depth of sequencing across donors was assumed in presence/absence analyses.

Amplification used 60 Vbeta primers and 13 Jbeta primers. TCRdb keeps only in-frame clones here, not all; method: immunoSEQ multiplex PCR. The table includes roughly 120,000 clones, around three quarters detected once. With 7 bases removed from V and 6 bases from J, the gap between germline ends came to 10 bases. Germline-derived CDR1 and CDR2 are MDHEN and SYDVKM. The CDR3 loop spans 12 amino acids. To note about this clone: Antigen: not known.

The clonotype comes from a man younger than 35 in good health and CMV-seronegative. Material: PBMCs. V usage is TRBV28 and J usage is TRBJ2-1; D might be TRBD2 (6 bases). DNA for the CDR3: TGTGCCAGCAATGTGGGAGGCAATGAGCAGTTCTTC. It codes for CASNVGGNEQFF.